The 25 T cell receptor beta chains presented below share a single source sample, sequenced in a study of spatial heterogeneity in lung cancer. The time point is: sample taken at primary tumor resection. TCRdb fed the 5' RACE reads into MiXCR, producing one record per CDR3 protein. The sample holds several thousand distinct CDR3 sequences, around 16% seen once. The source was normal lung tissue next to the tumor, collected at surgery. These receptors were collected from a male donor with early-stage non-small cell lung cancer.

This clonotype is termed medium-sized. The chain uses TRBV6-4 and TRBJ2-3, with 12 bases lining up with TRBD1. This CDR3 has 15 residues. Germline V gene lookup returns CDR1 MRHNA and CDR2 SNTAGT. The V and J ends lost 2 bases and 4 bases, in that order; junction bases with no gene match: 1. Written as DNA, the CDR3 is TGTGCCAGCAGTGACGGGACAGGGGGCGCAGATACGCAGTATTTT. Translating gives CASSDGTGGADTQYF.

The chain couples TRBV7-3 to TRBJ1-1; D gene ambiguous. Trimming removed 4 bases at V and 3 bases at J, with 9 bases between. The CDR3 contains 13 residues. CDR1 and CDR2 (germline): SGHTA, FQGTGA. In DNA form, the CDR3 reads TGTGCCAGCAGCTCTCGCATGGACACTGAAGCTTTCTTT. This sequence encodes CASSSRMDTEAFF.

This clonotype was seen more than once but under ten times. The rearrangement joins TRBV13 to TRBJ2-1; no clear D gene. Germline lookup yields CDR1 PRHDT and CDR2 FYEKMQ (reference sequence). The CDR3 extends over 14 amino acids. Trimming stripped 0 bases from V and 9 bases from J, with 12 bases between. DNA for the CDR3: TGTGCCAGCAGCTTAGGAGGAGCAGCCCCTGAGCAGTTCTTC. Its protein product is CASSLGGAAPEQFF.

V is TRBV18 and J is TRBJ1-6; no definite D call. The V gene's germline CDR1 is KGHSH and CDR2 LQKENI. The CDR3 has 14 residues. V was trimmed by 2 bases and J by 5 bases, leaving 7 bases between them. Here the CDR3 reads CASSPVEDNSPLHF. CDR3 DNA sequence: TGTGCCAGCTCACCAGTAGAGGATAATTCACCCCTCCACTTT.

This clonotype is medium-sized in the sample. The V call is TRBV27, the J call TRBJ1-1; D is unresolved. Per germline, CDR1 MNHEY and CDR2 SMNVEV (reference sequence). CDR3 size: 14 residues. Trimming pared 0 bases from V and 1 base from J, leaving 6 bases between. The CDR3 region is CASSLSWGNTEAFF. The CDR3 DNA reads TGTGCCAGCAGTTTATCGTGGGGGAACACTGAAGCTTTCTTT.

Ten or more counts support this clonotype. This chain connects TRBV29-1 to TRBJ2-4, with 9 positions matching TRBD1. CDR1 and CDR2 (germline): SQVTM, ANQGSEA. V lost 4 bases and J lost 5; bases outside the gene matches: 6. This CDR3 comprises 14 residues. The CDR3: CSVGGQGFQNIQYF. In DNA form, the CDR3 reads TGCAGCGTTGGGGGACAGGGATTTCAAAACATTCAGTACTTC. Filled out from reference TRBV29-1 and TRBJ2-4, the complete variable domain reads SAVISQKPSRDICQRGTSLTIQCQVDSQVTMMFWYRQQPGQSLTLIATANQGSEATYESGFVIDKFPISRPNLTFSTLTVSNMSPEDSSIYLCSVGGQGFQNIQYFGAGTRLSVL.

The table lists this clonotype with many counts. The CDR3 DNA follows: TGTGCCAGCAGTTTAGGCGGAATAGCCAAAAACATTCAGTACTTC. This translates into CASSLGGIAKNIQYF. V gene TRBV28 combines with J gene TRBJ2-4; D is ambiguous. V was shortened by 2 bases and J by 0 bases, with 8 bases between the two germline ends. This CDR3 has 15 residues. Germline assignment: CDR1 MDHEN and CDR2 SYDVKM. The whole variable domain, remainder taken from reference TRBV28 and TRBJ2-4, is DVKVTQSSRYLVKRTGEKVFLECVQDMDHENMFWYRQDPGLGLRLIYFSYDVKMKEKGDIPEGYSVSREKKERFSLILESASTNQTSMYLCASSLGGIAKNIQYFGAGTRLSVL.

On this clonotype itself: One end of the junction does not line up with germline, which may come from a read error. The chain carries TRBV28 and TRBJ1-2, with D hard to call. The CDR3 has 12 amino acids. Germline CDR1 is MDHEN and CDR2 is SYDVKM. Here the CDR3 reads CASSLGNYGCTF. CDR3 DNA: TGTGCCAGCAGTTTAGGGAACTATGGCTGCACCTTC.

This clonotype was picked up many times. V is TRBV6-5 and J is TRBJ2-1; D tentatively fits TRBD1 or TRBD2 (6 bases each). Trimming took 5 bases from V and 5 from J, leaving 22 bases between them. The CDR3 loop spans 17 amino acids. Germline assignment: CDR1 MNHEY and CDR2 SVGAGI. As DNA, the CDR3 is TGTGCCAGCAGTCGGGGGCTTACGGGGAGTCACAACAATGAGCAGTTCTTC. Its protein is CASSRGLTGSHNNEQFF.

This clonotype was detected ten times or more. The chain links TRBV28 to TRBJ2-3; 7 nucleotides line up with TRBD1. Looked up from germline, CDR1 is MDHEN and CDR2 is SYDVKM. V shed 6 bases, J shed 5 bases, and the junction held 2 bases outside the gene matches. This CDR3 has 12 amino acids. The DNA of the CDR3 is TGTGCCAGCAGCCAGGGGGAAGATACGCAGTATTTT. Protein: CASSQGEDTQYF.

The CDR3 is CASSYSGETQYF. DNA of the CDR3: TGTGCCAGCAGTTACTCGGGGGAGACCCAGTACTTC. The chain employs TRBV6-6 and TRBJ2-5; D gene unclear. Trimming pared 0 bases from V and 5 bases from J, leaving 4 bases between. Germline CDR1 reads MNHNY; CDR2 reads SVGAGI (reference sequence). This CDR3 has 12 amino acids.

This clonotype was seen more than once but under ten times. This sequence joins TRBV7-8 and TRBJ1-1; no firm D call. This CDR3 is 14 amino acids long. Germline V gene lookup returns CDR1 SGHVS and CDR2 FQNEAQ. The V gene lost 1 base and the J gene lost 2 bases, with 8 bases spanning the gap. The CDR3 protein is CASSLVAVNTEAFF. The CDR3 coding sequence is TGTGCCAGCAGCTTAGTCGCAGTAAACACTGAAGCTTTCTTT.

By proportion, this clonotype is medium-sized. This chain connects TRBV11-2 to TRBJ1-2; D may be TRBD1 (5 bases). Germline V gene lookup returns CDR1 SGHAT and CDR2 FQNNGV. Trimming took 5 bases from V and 5 from J, leaving 12 bases between them. The CDR3 sequence is 13 residues long. The CDR3 spells CASSQPDRYGYTF. In DNA, the CDR3 is TGTGCCAGCAGCCAACCAGACAGATATGGCTACACCTTC.

This clonotype occurred many times. The CDR3 reads CSARDWGRPTEAFF. In DNA, the CDR3 is TGCAGTGCTAGAGATTGGGGTCGGCCAACTGAAGCTTTCTTT. The chain recombines TRBV20-1 with TRBJ1-1; D is undetermined. Per the germline V gene, CDR1 is DFQATT and CDR2 is SNEGSKA (reference sequence). The CDR3 extends over 14 amino acids. Trimming took 0 bases from V and 5 from J, leaving 13 bases between them.

At least ten counts were recorded for this clonotype. CDR3 DNA: TGCGCCAGCAGTGAGTCGCCAGCTCATAGCAATCAGCCCCAGCATTTT. Protein sequence: CASSESPAHSNQPQHF. This chain joins TRBV10-1 and TRBJ1-5; D is unclear. CDR1 is WNHNN, CDR2 SYGVQD, per germline (reference sequence). V was cut by 0 bases and J by 0 bases, with 9 bases left in between. The CDR3 runs 16 residues.

This clonotype is deemed medium-sized. The J gene is TRBJ1-1, the V gene TRBV7-9, with D unclear. From germline, CDR1 is SEHNR and CDR2 FQNEAQ (reference sequence). The CDR3 has 13 residues. The V end lost 2 bases, the J end lost 3 bases, and 7 bases lay between the germline ends. CDR3 nucleotides: TGTGCCAGCAGCTTATCCGGGGACACTGAAGCTTTCTTT. It codes for CASSLSGDTEAFF.

The table lists this clonotype with many counts. The rearrangement uses TRBV28 and TRBJ1-4; the match to TRBD1 covers 9 bases. The length of the CDR3 is 18 residues. After removal of 4 bases from V and 5 bases from J, the junction contained 14 bases not matched to a gene. Germline lookup yields CDR1 MDHEN and CDR2 SYDVKM. The CDR3 DNA is TGTGCCAGCAGTTCCGGGACAGGGCGGGCCGGCCTCAATGAAAAACTGTTTTTT. It encodes CASSSGTGRAGLNEKLFF.

This clonotype appeared many times. The rearrangement joins TRBV6-6 to TRBJ2-7; D might be TRBD1 (5 bases). CDR1 is MNHNY and CDR2 is SVGAGI in the germline V gene (reference sequence). The CDR3 loop spans 14 amino acids. Trimming took 7 bases from V and 0 from J, leaving 13 bases between them. The CDR3 coding sequence is TGTGCCAGCACCCAAAGACAGAGCTCCTACGAGCAGTACTTC. This translates into CASTQRQSSYEQYF.

The chain employs TRBV12-3 or TRBV12-4 and TRBJ2-7; D gene unclear. Trimming pared 5 bases from V and 2 bases from J, leaving 10 bases between. The CDR3 has 13 amino acids. As DNA, the CDR3 is TGTGCCAGCAGTCCCCCCGGCCCCTACGAGCAGTACTTC. It specifies CASSPPGPYEQYF.

The genes are TRBV7-2 and TRBJ1-6; no reliable D call. This CDR3 is 12 amino acids long. The V gene lost 5 bases and the J gene lost 10 bases, with 9 bases spanning the gap. Germline V gene lookup returns CDR1 SGHTA and CDR2 FQGNSA. Here the CDR3 DNA reads TGTGCCAGCAGCCCAGTCGGGTCACCCCTCCACTTT. Encoded protein: CASSPVGSPLHF.

A remark on this clonotype: An end of the junction differs from the germline gene, which may be a read error. The V gene is TRBV7-2, the J gene TRBJ2-7; a possible D gene is TRBD2 (6 bases). The CDR3 is made up of 12 amino acids. Germline-derived CDR1 and CDR2 are SGHTA and FQGNSA. For the CDR3, the DNA is TGTGCCAGCAGCTTAGATGCGCGGGACTCTCACTTC. Amino acids: CASSLDARDSHF.

This clonotype is deemed medium-sized (0.01 to 0.1%). The chain is built from TRBV2 and TRBJ2-1, with TRBD2 as a possible D gene (6 bases). Trimming stripped 9 bases from V and 9 bases from J, with 18 bases between. The CDR3 length is 13 residues. The germline V gene has CDR1 SNHLY and CDR2 FYNNEI. CDR3 sequence reads: CARGLGGVTEQFF. The CDR3 nucleotides read TGTGCCAGGGGGTTAGGAGGGGTGACTGAGCAGTTCTTC.

This clonotype turned up a few times. The J gene is TRBJ2-3, the V gene TRBV29-1; 9 nucleotides line up with TRBD1. Per germline, CDR1 SQVTM and CDR2 ANQGSEA. Trimming removed 8 bases from V and 4 bases from J; junction bases left unmatched: 4. The CDR3 contains 12 residues. The CDR3 reads CSCRTGADTQYF. The DNA of the CDR3 is TGCAGCTGTAGGACAGGGGCAGATACGCAGTATTTT.

This clonotype was seen many times. The genes are TRBV7-9 and TRBJ2-6; 14 bases line up with TRBD2. Losses at the gene ends were 5 bases for V and 2 bases for J; bases not matched to a gene: 5. Germline values: CDR1 SEHNR, CDR2 FQNEAQ (reference sequence). This CDR3 region has 18 residues. The CDR3 nucleotides are TGTGCCAGCAGCCCGCGGACTAGCGGGAGGACTGGGGCCAACGTCCTGACTTTC. This translates into CASSPRTSGRTGANVLTF. The full variable domain, its missing parts supplied by reference TRBV7-9 and TRBJ2-6, is DTGVSQNPRHKITKRGQNVTFRCDPISEHNRLYWYRQTLGQGPEFLTYFQNEAQLEKSRLLSDRFSAERPKGSFSTLEIQRTEQGDSAMYLCASSPRTSGRTGANVLTFGAGSRLTVL.

Comment on this clonotype: A read error may account for a junction end that differs from germline. The chain joins TRBV3-1 to TRBJ2-1, with TRBD1 as a possible D gene (5 bases). The CDR3 has 13 residues. CDR1 and CDR2 (germline): LGHDT, YNNKEL (reference sequence). CDR3 DNA sequence: TGTGTCAGCAGCCAAGATAGGGGAAATGAGCAGTTCTTC. Amino acid sequence: CVSSQDRGNEQFF.